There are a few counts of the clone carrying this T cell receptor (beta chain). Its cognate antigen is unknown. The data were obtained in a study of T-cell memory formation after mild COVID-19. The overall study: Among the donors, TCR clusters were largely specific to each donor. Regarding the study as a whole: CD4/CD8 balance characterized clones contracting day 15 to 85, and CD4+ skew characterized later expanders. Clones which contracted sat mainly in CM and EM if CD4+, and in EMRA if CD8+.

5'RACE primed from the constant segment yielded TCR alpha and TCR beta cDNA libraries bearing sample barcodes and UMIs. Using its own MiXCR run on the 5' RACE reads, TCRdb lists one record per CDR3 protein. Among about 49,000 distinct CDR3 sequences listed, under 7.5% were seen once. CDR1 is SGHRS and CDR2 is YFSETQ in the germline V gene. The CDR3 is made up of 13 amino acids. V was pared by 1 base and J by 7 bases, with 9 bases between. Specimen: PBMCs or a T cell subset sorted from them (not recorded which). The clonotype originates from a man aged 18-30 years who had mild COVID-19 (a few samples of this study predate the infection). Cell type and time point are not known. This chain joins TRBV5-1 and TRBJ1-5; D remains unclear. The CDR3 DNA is TGCGCCAGCAGCTTGATAGGGAACCAGCCCCAGCATTTT. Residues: CASSLIGNQPQHF.